These 11 T cell receptor beta chains were all obtained from the same sample, sequenced in a study of read filtering for tumor transcriptome and immune sequencing. This library used about 360 ng RNA and molecular barcoded adaptors spanning alpha/delta and beta/gamma chains. In TCRdb, the reads were re-called with MiXCR into one record per CDR3 protein. The table shows about 130,000 distinct CDR3 sequences, with under 15% occurring only once. The sample was a population of CD138-negative cells sorted from bone marrow. The source is a donor over 35 with multiple myeloma.

Regarding this clonotype: This may be a read error, as it is one base from a much larger clone. The V and J genes are TRBV20-1 and TRBJ2-5; 7 bases are shared with TRBD2. Germline lookup yields CDR1 DFQATT and CDR2 SNEGSKA (reference sequence). Unmatched junction bases numbered 4, after V lost 8 bases and J lost 1 base. The length of the CDR3 is 12 residues. In DNA form, the CDR3 reads TGCAGTACGACGGGGGGCCAAGAGACCCAGTACTTC. Protein product: CSTTGGQETQYF.

Many counts were recorded for this clonotype. This sequence joins TRBV29-1 and TRBJ2-5; 10 bases are a match to TRBD2. Germline values: CDR1 SQVTM, CDR2 ANQGSEA. CDR3 length: 15 residues. Unmatched junction bases numbered 7, after V lost 0 bases and J lost 6 bases. In DNA, the CDR3 is TGCAGCGTTGAAGAGTCTAGCGGGAGTCGGCAGACCCAGTACTTC. The encoded protein is CSVEESSGSRQTQYF. The variable domain in full, with the rest retrieved from reference TRBV29-1 and TRBJ2-5, is SAVISQKPSRDICQRGTSLTIQCQVDSQVTMMFWYRQQPGQSLTLIATANQGSEATYESGFVIDKFPISRPNLTFSTLTVSNMSPEDSSIYLCSVEESSGSRQTQYFGPGTRLLVL.

This clonotype was detected many times. The CDR3 region is CASRGLGSLNEQFF. As DNA, the CDR3 is TGTGCCAGCAGGGGACTAGGGTCCCTCAATGAGCAGTTCTTC. The chain has TRBV2 and TRBJ2-1; 8 nucleotides line up with TRBD2. The CDR3 extends over 14 amino acids. Trimming at V came to 6 bases and at J to 6 bases, leaving 7 bases not matched to a gene. The V gene's germline CDR1 is SNHLY and CDR2 FYNNEI.

This clonotype came up a few times. This chain joins TRBV7-2 and TRBJ1-2; D is uncertain. Trimming took off 0 bases at V and 4 bases at J, with 9 bases between the two ends. The CDR3 runs to 14 residues. Per the germline V gene, CDR1 is SGHTA and CDR2 is FQGNSA. CDR3 bases: TGTGCCAGCAGCTTAGCTTCCCCGGCCTATGGCTACACCTTC. Encoded protein: CASSLASPAYGYTF.

This clonotype was found a few times. The genes are TRBV5-6 and TRBJ1-5; possible D gene TRBD1, 5 bases. Per the germline V gene, CDR1 is SGHDT and CDR2 is YYEEEE. The CDR3 consists of 14 residues. V was cut by 4 bases and J by 4 bases, with 12 bases left in between. This CDR3 reads CASSQGRGNQPQHF. The CDR3 DNA reads TGTGCCAGCAGCCAGGGACGGGGTAATCAGCCCCAGCATTTT.

This clonotype was observed many times. The chain links TRBV20-1 to TRBJ2-2; 8 bases are a match to TRBD2. With 2 bases clipped from V and 2 bases from J, the junction kept 4 bases outside the gene matches. The germline CDR1 and CDR2 sequences are DFQATT and SNEGSKA (reference sequence). The CDR3 extends over 15 amino acids. The CDR3 DNA reads TGCAGTGCTAGACCACTAGCGGATAACACCGGGGAGCTGTTTTTT. This codes for CSARPLADNTGELFF.

A note on this clonotype: This sequence may be a read error, since a much larger clone differs from it by one base. The gene calls are TRBV10-3 and TRBJ2-1; the D is unclear. Germline CDR1 is ENHRY and CDR2 is SYGVKD. The CDR3 extends over 11 amino acids. V was pared by 1 base and J by 9 bases, with 4 bases between. In DNA form, the CDR3 reads TGTGCCATCAGTGAGTGGAGTGAGCAGTTCTTC. Amino acids: CAISEWSEQFF.

The V call is TRBV4-3, the J call TRBJ2-3; the match to TRBD2 covers 14 bases. In germline, CDR1 is LGHNA, CDR2 YSLEER. There are 17 residues in the CDR3. The V gene end was trimmed by 0 bases and the J gene end by 6 bases; junction bases not matched to a gene: 5. Here the CDR3 DNA reads TGCGCCAGCAGCCAAGATCCGGGACTAGCGGGAGTGGATACGCAGTATTTT. Residues: CASSQDPGLAGVDTQYF.

A note on this clonotype: This sequence may be a read error, since a much larger clone differs from it by one base. The rearrangement links TRBV7-2 to TRBJ2-3; D possibly corresponds to TRBD1 (7 bases). Germline lookup yields CDR1 SGHTA and CDR2 FQGNSA. The CDR3 extends over 15 amino acids. Trimming removed 6 bases from V and 6 bases from J, with 19 bases in between. The chain's CDR3 is CASSSTSRGSDTQYF. The CDR3 DNA follows: TGTGCCAGCAGTAGTACTAGCAGGGGGTCGGATACGCAGTATTTT.

In this sample, this clonotype turned up many times. The V and J genes are TRBV7-9 and TRBJ2-3, with 7 nucleotides matching TRBD1. Trimming took 1 base from V and 6 from J; bases not matched to a gene: 1. The germline V gene has CDR1 SEHNR and CDR2 FQNEAQ (reference sequence). This CDR3 has 13 residues. The CDR3 region has the DNA TGTGCCAGCAGCTTAGAGGGGGCGGATACGCAGTATTTT. It encodes CASSLEGADTQYF. The full variable domain, rest sourced from reference TRBV7-9 and TRBJ2-3, is DTGVSQNPRHKITKRGQNVTFRCDPISEHNRLYWYRQTLGQGPEFLTYFQNEAQLEKSRLLSDRFSAERPKGSFSTLEIQRTEQGDSAMYLCASSLEGADTQYFGPGTRLTVL.

This clonotype was seen ten or more times. The rearrangement uses TRBV12-3 or TRBV12-4 and TRBJ2-3; D is uncertain. V was pared by 3 bases and J by 0 bases, with 10 bases between. The CDR3 loop spans 15 amino acids. The CDR3 here is CASSFRPVSTDTQYF. CDR3 nucleotides: TGTGCCAGCAGTTTTCGGCCCGTTAGCACAGATACGCAGTATTTT.